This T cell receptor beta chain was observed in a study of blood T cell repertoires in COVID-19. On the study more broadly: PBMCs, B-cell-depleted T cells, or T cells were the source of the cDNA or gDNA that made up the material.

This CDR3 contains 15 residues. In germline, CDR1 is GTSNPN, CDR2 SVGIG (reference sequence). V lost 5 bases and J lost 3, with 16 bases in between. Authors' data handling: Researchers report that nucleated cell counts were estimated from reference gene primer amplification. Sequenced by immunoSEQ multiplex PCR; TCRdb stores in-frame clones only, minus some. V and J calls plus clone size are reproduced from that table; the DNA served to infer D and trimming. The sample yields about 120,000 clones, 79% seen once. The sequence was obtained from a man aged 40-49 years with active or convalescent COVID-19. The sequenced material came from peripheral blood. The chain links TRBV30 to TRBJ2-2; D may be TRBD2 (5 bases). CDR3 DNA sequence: TGTGCCTGGCGACCTGGGAGCGTGCACACCGGGGAGCTGTTTTTT. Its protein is CAWRPGSVHTGELFF.